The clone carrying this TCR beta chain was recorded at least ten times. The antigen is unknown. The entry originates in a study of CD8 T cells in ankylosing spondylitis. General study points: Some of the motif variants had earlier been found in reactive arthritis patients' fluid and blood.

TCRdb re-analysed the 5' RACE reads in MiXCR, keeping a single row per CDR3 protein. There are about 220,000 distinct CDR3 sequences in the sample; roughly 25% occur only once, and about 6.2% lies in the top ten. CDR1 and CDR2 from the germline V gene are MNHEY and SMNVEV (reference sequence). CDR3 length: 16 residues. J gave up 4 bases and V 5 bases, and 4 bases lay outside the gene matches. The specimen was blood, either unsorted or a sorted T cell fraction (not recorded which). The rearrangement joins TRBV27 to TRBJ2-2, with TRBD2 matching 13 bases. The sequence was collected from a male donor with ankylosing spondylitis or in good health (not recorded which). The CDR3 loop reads CASSPGTSGVTGELFF. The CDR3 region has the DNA TGTGCCAGCAGTCCTGGGACTAGCGGGGTCACCGGGGAGCTGTTTTTT.